This T cell receptor (beta chain) was observed in a study of blood T cells in healthy people across ages. Comment on this clonotype: It may be a read error: a sequence one base away is much more abundant.

The CDR3 has 15 residues. CDR1 and CDR2 (germline): SNHLY, FYNNEI. For the second PCR, which ran for about 7 to 11 cycles, a sample-barcoded 5' primer and a J-beta primer mix were used. Tagging of each cDNA molecule was performed by a template-switch adaptor with 12 random nucleotides. From the 5' RACE reads, TCRdb called clonotypes with MiXCR, one entry per CDR3 protein. The sample contains some 1 million distinct CDR3 sequences, over 35% of which appear only once. Peripheral blood samples of around 9.8 milliliters were drawn from each donor. This TCR came from a woman aged 60 to 75 in good health. Sequencing input: blood. This chain connects TRBV2 to TRBJ2-4; a weak D match, TRBD2 (6 bases). The J call is uncertain, as TRBJ2-7 better fits the DNA end. The CDR3 protein is CASSPQRGGSYEQYF. DNA of the CDR3: TGTGCCAGCAGTCCTCAAAGAGGAGGGTCCTACGAGCAGTACTTC.